One and the same sample provided the 21 T cell receptor beta chains below, sequenced in a study of neurological immune-mediated disorders. Each CDR3 protein gets one entry after TCRdb re-called the 5' RACE reads with MiXCR. This sample has approximately 60,000 distinct CDR3 sequences, with under 4.5% found just once. Sequenced sample: PBMCs. These receptors were obtained from a woman aged 30 to 39 with multiple sclerosis.

This clonotype was seen at least ten times. The genes are TRBV5-6 and TRBJ2-5, with TRBD2 matching 9 bases. Per the germline V gene, CDR1 is SGHDT and CDR2 is YYEEEE. The CDR3 sequence is 16 residues long. Trimming removed 1 base from V and 7 bases from J; junction bases left unmatched: 11. CDR3 loop: CASSLSTSGLHGTQYF. CDR3 DNA: TGTGCCAGCAGCTTGTCGACTAGCGGATTACATGGGACCCAGTACTTC.

Ten or more counts support this clonotype. The chain has TRBV12-3 or TRBV12-4 and TRBJ1-6; no clear D. The CDR3 is 15 amino acids. The ends were cut back, 6 bases at V and 10 bases at J, with 19 bases in the middle. The CDR3, as DNA: TGTGCCAGCAGCATATCTGGGGTACGGGGATCACCCCTCCACTTT. Its protein product is CASSISGVRGSPLHF.

This clonotype was seen repeatedly, ten times or more. The V gene is TRBV27, the J gene TRBJ2-3; no firm D call. Germline-derived CDR1 and CDR2 are MNHEY and SMNVEV (reference sequence). This CDR3 is built from 14 residues. The germline V and J ends were trimmed by 4 bases and 4 bases, with 12 bases remaining between them. CDR3 in DNA: TGTGCCAGCAGTTGGGAATGGGATGCAGATACGCAGTATTTT. This translates into CASSWEWDADTQYF.

Many counts were recorded for this clonotype. This sequence joins TRBV20-1 and TRBJ1-6, with D perhaps TRBD1 (6 bases). Germline CDR1 reads DFQATT; CDR2 reads SNEGSKA (reference sequence). The CDR3 contains 15 residues. The V end lost 6 bases, the J end lost 7 bases, and 19 bases lay between the germline ends. The CDR3 loop is CSAPNRDKTNSPLHF. Written as DNA, the CDR3 is TGCAGTGCGCCAAACCGGGACAAGACCAATTCACCCCTCCACTTT.

About this clonotype: This may arise from a read error, as a much more abundant clone is one base away. This chain joins TRBV6-5 and TRBJ1-2; no firm D call. The germline V and J ends were trimmed by 5 bases and 7 bases, with 11 bases remaining between them. Germline V lookup: CDR1 MNHEY, CDR2 SVGAGI. This CDR3 is built from 12 residues. The DNA for the CDR3 is TGTGCCAGCAGTACACCAAGTGGTGGCTACACCTTC. It encodes CASSTPSGGYTF.

Many counts were recorded for this clonotype. The junction does not match germline at one end; this may be a read error. The chain is built from TRBV9 and TRBJ1-1; D might be TRBD1 (5 bases). The CDR3 has 15 amino acids. The germline CDR1 and CDR2 sequences are SGDLS and YYNGEE. The DNA of the CDR3 is TGTGCCAACAGCGTAGCAAGAGACAGTAACACTGAAGCTTTCTTT. This codes for CANSVARDSNTEAFF.

This clonotype was seen ten or more times. V usage is TRBV29-1 and J usage is TRBJ2-3, with 13 bases that match TRBD2. The CDR3 length is 16 residues. V gave up 6 bases and J gave up 2 bases; unmatched junction bases: 8. The germline V gene has CDR1 SQVTM and CDR2 ANQGSEA. The CDR3 DNA reads as TGCAGCGTCGGCGGGGGACTAGCGGGACCCACAGATACGCAGTATTTT. It codes for CSVGGGLAGPTDTQYF.

Many counts were recorded for this clonotype. The chain is built from TRBV20-1 and TRBJ2-3; D unclear. The CDR3 totals 14 residues. Trimming took off 7 bases at V and 4 bases at J, with 18 bases between the two ends. Germline CDR1 is DFQATT and CDR2 is SNEGSKA (reference sequence). CDR3 coding DNA: TGCAGTGTAAAGGGTCTCTATGTCCCAGATACGCAGTATTTT. Its protein is CSVKGLYVPDTQYF.

This clonotype has ten or more counts. The J gene is TRBJ2-2, the V gene TRBV29-1; D ambiguous. CDR1 SQVTM and CDR2 ANQGSEA come from the germline V gene. The length of the CDR3 is 12 residues. Trimming took off 4 bases at V and 6 bases at J, with 9 bases between the two ends. CDR3 in amino acids: CSVVIEAGELFF. The CDR3 DNA reads TGCAGCGTTGTAATTGAGGCCGGGGAGCTGTTTTTT.

There are many counts of this clonotype. The chain uses TRBV7-9 and TRBJ2-1; D unclear. V was clipped by 1 base and J by 1 base, with 11 bases between them. This CDR3 has 16 residues. Germline CDR1 is SEHNR and CDR2 is FQNEAQ (reference sequence). The CDR3 DNA reads as TGTGCCAGCAGCTTAGAGGGCACCCGGTCCTACAATGAGCAGTTCTTC. Its translation is CASSLEGTRSYNEQFF.

This clonotype has a count of ten or more. The gene calls are TRBV20-1 and TRBJ1-5, with D possibly TRBD1 on 5 matching bases. Germline V gene sequence: CDR1 DFQATT, CDR2 SNEGSKA (reference sequence). Trimming cost V 6 bases and J 7 bases, with 22 bases left between them. There are 15 residues in the CDR3. This CDR3 is CSALTPGGYNQPQHF. The CDR3, as DNA: TGCAGTGCCTTGACACCGGGGGGGTACAACCAGCCCCAGCATTTT.

This clonotype was counted at least ten times. The chain recombines TRBV5-1 with TRBJ2-7, with 7 positions matching TRBD1. Losses at the gene ends were 4 bases for V and 1 base for J; bases not matched to a gene: 2. CDR3 length: 13 amino acids. Germline assignment: CDR1 SGHRS and CDR2 YFSETQ. CDR3 in DNA: TGCGCCAGCAGCGGGACAGTTTCCTACGAGCAGTACTTC. Protein product: CASSGTVSYEQYF.

At least ten counts were recorded for this clonotype. The chain has TRBV12-3 or TRBV12-4 and TRBJ2-7; possibly TRBD2 for D (6 bases). Trimming stripped 6 bases from V and 2 bases from J, with 14 bases between. The CDR3 is 14 amino acids. The CDR3 loop reads CASRPGGGTYEQYF. Written as DNA, the CDR3 is TGTGCCAGCAGGCCTGGTGGGGGGACCTACGAGCAGTACTTC.

This clonotype has ten or more counts. One junction end disagrees with the germline gene, perhaps due to a read error. The chain links TRBV20-1 to TRBJ1-5; the D is unclear. Germline loops: CDR1 DFQATT, CDR2 SNEGSKA (reference sequence). The CDR3 runs to 14 residues. CDR3 sequence reads: CSARDFVPNQPQNF. Written as DNA, the CDR3 is TGCAGTGCTAGAGATTTCGTACCAAATCAGCCCCAGAATTTT.

This clonotype was seen many times. The chain joins TRBV7-9 to TRBJ2-7; 8 bases align to TRBD2. Germline V gene lookup returns CDR1 SEHNR and CDR2 FQNEAQ (reference sequence). This CDR3 has 15 residues. The ends lost 5 bases at V and 6 bases at J; junction bases unmatched: 12. The CDR3 region has the DNA TGTGCCAGCAGCAAAGAGGGGACTAGGGGCGGCGAGCAGTACTTC. Protein sequence: CASSKEGTRGGEQYF.

This clonotype was detected only a few times. V is TRBV9 and J is TRBJ2-2, with a possible D match to TRBD1 (7 bases). CDR1 is SGDLS and CDR2 is YYNGEE in the germline V gene. There are 15 residues in the CDR3. The CDR3, as DNA: TGTGCAAGCGGCAGGGGGGCCATGAACACCGGGGAGCTGTTTTTT. It translates to CASGRGAMNTGELFF.

This clonotype was counted at least ten times. Being one base from a much bigger clone, this may be a read error. The chain is built from TRBV27 and TRBJ2-4, with D perhaps matching TRBD2 (5 bases). The length of the CDR3 is 16 residues. The germline CDR1 and CDR2 sequences are MNHEY and SMNVEV (reference sequence). The CDR3 nucleotides read TGTGCCAGCAGTTTAAGGCCCGGAGCGGCCAAAAAAATTCAGTACTTC. This encodes CASSLRPGAAKKIQYF.

This clonotype was detected only a few times. A read error is possible here, since a much larger clone lies one base away. The chain joins TRBV7-9 to TRBJ1-5, with D uncertain. The CDR3 is 13 residues long. Germline CDR1 reads SEHNR; CDR2 reads FQNEAQ (reference sequence). CDR3: CASSSSGNQPQNF. The DNA of the CDR3 is TGTGCCAGCAGCTCGTCCGGGAATCAGCCCCAGAATTTT.

This clonotype was observed many times. The CDR3 loop is CASSLGGNSPLHF. The CDR3 DNA reads TGCGCCAGCAGCTTAGGGGGAAATTCACCCCTCCACTTT. This chain joins TRBV5-1 and TRBJ1-6; possible D gene TRBD1, 6 bases. The germline V gene has CDR1 SGHRS and CDR2 YFSETQ. The CDR3 sequence is 13 residues long. The ends were cut back, 2 bases at V and 7 bases at J, with 7 bases in the middle. The full variable domain, completed using reference TRBV5-1 and TRBJ1-6, is KAGVTQTPRYLIKTRGQQVTLSCSPISGHRSVSWYQQTPGQGLQFLFEYFSETQRNKGNFPGRFSGRQFSNSRSEMNVSTLELGDSALYLCASSLGGNSPLHFGNGTRLTVT.

This clonotype was counted many times. The chain carries TRBV20-1 and TRBJ2-7; D not resolved. V lost 4 bases and J lost 4, with 11 bases in between. This CDR3 spans 12 amino acids. Germline V gene data show CDR1 as DFQATT and CDR2 as SNEGSKA (reference sequence). In nucleotides, the CDR3 is TGCAGTGCTACGGGCCCCCTTTACGAGCAGTACTTC. It codes for CSATGPLYEQYF.

In this sample, this clonotype turned up many times. The chain combines TRBV29-1 with TRBJ2-1, with D perhaps TRBD2 (5 bases). Trimming stripped 7 bases from V and 0 bases from J, with 10 bases between. Germline CDR1 is SQVTM and CDR2 is ANQGSEA. The CDR3 is 13 amino acids. CDR3 protein: CSGNGISYNEQFF. The CDR3 nucleotides read TGCAGCGGGAACGGGATCTCCTACAATGAGCAGTTCTTC.